Each of the 26 T cell receptor beta chains below was sequenced from the same sample in a study of T-cell memory formation after mild COVID-19. TCRdb fed the 5' RACE reads into MiXCR, producing one record per CDR3 protein. The sample consists of 450,000 to 650,000 distinct CDR3 sequences, about 20% of them appearing once. Sequenced material: PBMCs or a T cell subset sorted from them (not recorded which). The receptors stem from an adult woman who had mild COVID-19 (a few samples of this study predate the infection). Cell type and time point are not known.

The V gene is TRBV5-4, the J gene TRBJ1-1; maybe TRBD1 (5 bases). The germline gives CDR1 SGHNT, CDR2 YYREEE (reference sequence). The CDR3 consists of 14 residues. Deletions cut 5 bases from V and 5 bases from J, with 16 bases between. The CDR3 loop is CASRGEWGKTEAFF. In DNA form, the CDR3 reads TGTGCCAGCAGGGGGGAGTGGGGGAAGACTGAAGCTTTCTTT.

The chain employs TRBV6-1 and TRBJ1-2; weak D call: TRBD1 (6 bases). The CDR3 totals 13 residues. The germline gives CDR1 MNHNS, CDR2 SASEGT. V lost 8 bases to trimming and J lost 4 bases, with 14 bases between them. Written as DNA, the CDR3 is TGTGCCAGCCAGAACAGGGATTTCTATGGCTACACCTTC. It specifies CASQNRDFYGYTF.

The chain employs TRBV5-1 and TRBJ1-1, with TRBD1 matching over 8 bases. The CDR3 is 16 amino acids. The germline CDR1 and CDR2 sequences are SGHRS and YFSETQ. V shed 3 bases and J 3 bases; nucleotides not matched to a gene: 10. CDR3 sequence: CASSSWAGGGDTEAFF. In DNA form, the CDR3 reads TGCGCCAGCAGCTCCTGGGCAGGGGGCGGCGACACTGAAGCTTTCTTT.

This clonotype was counted many times. The V gene is TRBV4-3, the J gene TRBJ2-3, with 7 bases that match TRBD2. The V gene's germline CDR1 is LGHNA and CDR2 YSLEER. The CDR3 is 15 residues long. J lost 2 bases, V lost 1 base, and 3 bases had no gene match. Here the CDR3 DNA reads TGCGCCAGCAGCCAAGCGGGAGGTTCCACAGATACGCAGTATTTT. It specifies CASSQAGGSTDTQYF.

The chain joins TRBV7-9 to TRBJ2-3; D is possibly TRBD1 (6 bases). The V gene lost 0 bases and the J gene lost 4 bases, with 14 bases spanning the gap. The germline V gene encodes CDR1 SEHNR and CDR2 FQNEAQ (reference sequence). CDR3 length: 16 residues. This chain's CDR3 is CASSLARARGSDTQYF. CDR3 nucleotides: TGTGCCAGCAGCTTAGCTCGAGCCAGGGGTTCAGATACGCAGTATTTT.

The genes are TRBV4-3 and TRBJ1-2; 8 bases are a match to TRBD1. From germline, CDR1 is LGHNA and CDR2 YSLEER. With 3 bases clipped from V and 8 bases from J, the junction kept 11 bases outside the gene matches. CDR3 length: 15 residues. In nucleotides, the CDR3 is TGCGCCAGCAGCCAGGAGAAGCTCAGGGGGCGCGGCTACACCTTC. Translation: CASSQEKLRGRGYTF.

The chain recombines TRBV21-1 with TRBJ1-1; the table names TRBD1, a call not compared with the DNA. TRBV21-1 is recorded as a pseudogene. This CDR3 is 14 amino acids long. This CDR3 reads CASTPRKEDTEAFF. Written as DNA, the CDR3 is TGTGCCAGCACCCCCAGGAAAGAGGACACTGAAGCTTTCTTT.

V gene TRBV5-5 combines with J gene TRBJ2-7, with TRBD1 as a possible D gene (6 bases). Trimming cost V 1 base and J 5 bases, with 13 bases left between them. There are 14 residues in the CDR3. Per the germline V gene, CDR1 is SGHKS and CDR2 is YYEKEE (reference sequence). CDR3 residues: CASSLLTRGHEQYF. The DNA for the CDR3 is TGTGCCAGCAGCTTGTTAACCAGGGGCCACGAGCAGTACTTC.

The gene calls are TRBV4-1 and TRBJ2-1, with D possibly TRBD2 on 7 matching bases. CDR3 size: 14 residues. Trimming took off 3 bases at V and 8 bases at J, with 14 bases between the two ends. CDR1 and CDR2 (germline): MGHRA, YSYEKL. The CDR3 DNA is TGCGCCAGCAGCCAGGGGGGGGCCTCGGATGAGCAGTTCTTC. Its protein is CASSQGGASDEQFF.

This clonotype has a handful of counts. V is TRBV7-6 and J is TRBJ2-5, with 9 bases fitting TRBD2. CDR1 is SGHVS, CDR2 FNYEAQ, per germline. The CDR3 has 15 amino acids. With V trimmed by 4 bases and J by 5 bases, 8 bases remained unmatched. The CDR3 sequence is CASSYGGGASETQYF. DNA for the CDR3: TGTGCCAGCAGCTACGGCGGGGGGGCCTCTGAGACCCAGTACTTC. Full variable domain (outside the CDR3, taken from reference TRBV7-6 and TRBJ2-5): GAGVSQSPRYKVTKRGQDVALRCDPISGHVSLYWYRQALGQGPEFLTYFNYEAQQDKSGLPNDRFSAERPEGSISTLTIQRTEQRDSAMYRCASSYGGGASETQYFGPGTRLLVL.

The rearrangement uses TRBV6-5 and TRBJ2-1, with 14 bases that match TRBD2. CDR1 MNHEY and CDR2 SVGAGI come from the germline V gene. This CDR3 contains 19 residues. V shed 6 bases, J shed 9 bases, and the junction held 19 bases outside the gene matches. The CDR3 sequence: CASRTRLAGGPDRLREQFF. The DNA for the CDR3 is TGTGCCAGCAGGACCCGACTAGCGGGAGGGCCCGATCGGTTACGTGAGCAGTTCTTC.

V is TRBV20-1 and J is TRBJ2-1; D is uncertain. V lost 5 bases to trimming and J lost 4 bases, with 18 bases between them. The CDR3 spans 15 residues. CDR1 and CDR2 (germline): DFQATT, SNEGSKA (reference sequence). For the CDR3, the DNA is TGCAGTGCTTTCATACTCCACGGAGAATACAATGAGCAGTTCTTC. Translating it yields CSAFILHGEYNEQFF.

This clonotype was observed a few times. J is TRBJ1-1 and V is TRBV6-2 or TRBV6-3; D not certain. The CDR3 is 13 amino acids. V gave up 7 bases and J gave up 3 bases, with 12 bases separating them. Per germline, CDR1 MNHEY and CDR2 SVGEGT. CDR3 sequence: CASTSQGYTEAFF. CDR3 DNA: TGTGCCAGCACCTCCCAAGGGTACACTGAAGCTTTCTTT.

Ten or more counts support this clonotype. This chain links TRBV4-1 with TRBJ2-1; 9 positions match TRBD2. There are 18 residues in the CDR3. V lost 0 bases to trimming and J lost 8 bases; unmatched junction nucleotides: 14. The germline V gene has CDR1 MGHRA and CDR2 YSYEKL. CDR3 DNA: TGCGCCAGCAGCCAAGATATGGGGCGGGGGGGCTCTTACGATGAGCAGTTCTTC. Its translation is CASSQDMGRGGSYDEQFF.

This clonotype was found a few times. J is TRBJ1-2 and V is TRBV6-5; 8 bases fit TRBD1. The CDR3 spans 13 residues. V dropped 5 bases and J dropped 10; count of bases not matched to a gene: 9. Per the germline V gene, CDR1 is MNHEY and CDR2 is SVGAGI. CDR3 protein: CASSGQGALDYTF. Written as DNA, the CDR3 is TGTGCCAGCAGTGGTCAGGGGGCTCTTGACTACACCTTC.

The chain employs TRBV7-9 and TRBJ2-5, with TRBD2 as a possible D gene (6 bases). Germline loops: CDR1 SEHNR, CDR2 FQNEAQ (reference sequence). The CDR3 has 13 amino acids. Deletions cut 7 bases from V and 4 bases from J, with 13 bases between. DNA of the CDR3: TGTGCCAGCACCCCTATGGGGGGAGAGACCCAGTACTTC. Encoded protein: CASTPMGGETQYF.

The chain has TRBV15 and TRBJ2-1; TRBD2 is a possible D gene (6 bases). Between the trimmed V and J ends, which lost 0 bases and 0 bases, there was a span of 6 bases. Germline-derived CDR1 and CDR2 are LNHNV and YYDKDF (reference sequence). The CDR3 runs to 15 residues. Here the CDR3 DNA reads TGTGCCACCAGCAGAGACGGGGGCTCCTACAATGAGCAGTTCTTC. It is translated as CATSRDGGSYNEQFF.

Written as DNA, the CDR3 is TGTGCCAGCAGCGTAGCTACCGCGGTGTACCAAGAGACCCAGTACTTC. Translation gives CASSVATAVYQETQYF. This sequence joins TRBV9 and TRBJ2-5, with D uncertain. Germline CDR1 and CDR2: SGDLS and YYNGEE. The CDR3 is 16 residues long. With 0 bases removed from V and 0 bases from J, the gap between germline ends came to 12 bases.

This clonotype has just a few counts. J is TRBJ2-3 and V is TRBV15; TRBD1 might be the D (5 bases). V gave up 3 bases and J gave up 5 bases, with 15 bases separating them. Germline CDR1 and CDR2: LNHNV and YYDKDF (reference sequence). The CDR3 covers 15 residues. The CDR3, as DNA: TGTGCCACCAGCAGGTGGGGCCAAGTGGAAGATACGCAGTATTTT. The encoded protein is CATSRWGQVEDTQYF.

This clonotype was detected only a few times. The chain joins TRBV28 to TRBJ2-1; a possible D gene is TRBD1 (6 bases). This CDR3 comprises 13 residues. V was pared by 6 bases and J by 5 bases, with 11 bases between. Germline assignment: CDR1 MDHEN and CDR2 SYDVKM. CDR3 in DNA: TGTGCCAGCAGCTCCTACAGGGACAATGAGCAGTTCTTC. As protein: CASSSYRDNEQFF.

This clonotype was seen more than once but under ten times. V is TRBV18 and J is TRBJ1-4, with D unclear. CDR3 length: 15 amino acids. Germline V CDR1 and CDR2: KGHSH, LQKENI. V was shortened by 4 bases and J by 6 bases, with 15 bases between the two germline ends. CDR3 DNA: TGTGCCAGCTCACGGCCGGGAGTCGAGGATGAAAAACTGTTTTTT. This codes for CASSRPGVEDEKLFF. Combining the CDR3 with reference TRBV18 and TRBJ1-4 gives the whole variable domain NAGVMQNPRHLVRRRGQEARLRCSPMKGHSHVYWYRQLPEEGLKFMVYLQKENIIDESGMPKERFSAEFPKEGPSILRIQQVVRGDSAAYFCASSRPGVEDEKLFFGSGTQLSVL.

The chain links TRBV7-2 to TRBJ1-5; 10 nucleotides agree with TRBD1. This CDR3 has 15 amino acids. The ends lost 1 base at V and 7 bases at J; junction bases unmatched: 4. The germline gives CDR1 SGHTA, CDR2 FQGNSA. CDR3 coding DNA: TGTGCCAGCAGCTTAGGACAGGGGGCTTGGCAGCCCCAGCATTTT. Translation gives CASSLGQGAWQPQHF.

A few counts support this clonotype. V is TRBV12-3 or TRBV12-4 and J is TRBJ2-3, with 13 nucleotides matching TRBD2. The CDR3 contains 19 residues. V gave up 3 bases and J gave up 1 base; unmatched junction bases: 10. CDR3 nucleotides: TGTGCCAGCAGTTTGTACGCGGGGACTAGCGGGGCACGCACAGATACGCAGTATTTT. Protein product: CASSLYAGTSGARTDTQYF.

This chain links TRBV7-9 with TRBJ2-7, with D uncertain. The CDR3 runs to 13 residues. The ends were cut back, 3 bases at V and 5 bases at J, with 11 bases in the middle. Germline V lookup: CDR1 SEHNR, CDR2 FQNEAQ (reference sequence). The chain's CDR3 is CASSFSQENEQYF. The CDR3 DNA sequence: TGTGCCAGCAGCTTCTCCCAGGAGAACGAGCAGTACTTC. Based on the CDR3 plus reference TRBV7-9 and TRBJ2-7, the full variable domain is DTGVSQNPRHKITKRGQNVTFRCDPISEHNRLYWYRQTLGQGPEFLTYFQNEAQLEKSRLLSDRFSAERPKGSFSTLEIQRTEQGDSAMYLCASSFSQENEQYFGPGTRLTVT.

This clonotype was picked up a small number of times. The V call is TRBV29-1, the J call TRBJ2-6, with 13 bases fitting TRBD2. The V gene end was trimmed by 4 bases and the J gene end by 1 base; junction bases not matched to a gene: 10. The CDR3 length is 19 residues. The V gene's germline CDR1 is SQVTM and CDR2 ANQGSEA. The CDR3 here is CSVGRTSGRLDSGANVLTF. CDR3 in DNA: TGCAGCGTTGGCCGGACTAGCGGGAGATTAGATTCTGGGGCCAACGTCCTGACTTTC.

This chain links TRBV4-1 with TRBJ2-3; D tentatively reads TRBD1 or TRBD2 (5 bases each). The V end lost 1 base, the J end lost 0 bases, and 8 bases lay between the germline ends. The CDR3 covers 15 residues. Germline V gene data show CDR1 as MGHRA and CDR2 as YSYEKL. The CDR3 is CASSQGGRSTDTQYF. CDR3 sequence (DNA): TGCGCCAGCAGCCAAGGGGGGAGAAGCACAGATACGCAGTATTTT.